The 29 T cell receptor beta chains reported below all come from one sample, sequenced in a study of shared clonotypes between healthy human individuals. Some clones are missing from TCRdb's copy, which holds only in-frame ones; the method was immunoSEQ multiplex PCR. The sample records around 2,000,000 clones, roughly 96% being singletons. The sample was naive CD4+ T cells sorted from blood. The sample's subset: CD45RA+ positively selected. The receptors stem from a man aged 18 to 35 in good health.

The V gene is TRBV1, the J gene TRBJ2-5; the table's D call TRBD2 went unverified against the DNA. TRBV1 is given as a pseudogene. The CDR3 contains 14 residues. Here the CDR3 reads CTSSQTSGQETQYF. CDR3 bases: TGCACCAGCAGCCAGACTAGCGGACAAGAGACCCAGTACTTC.

CDR3 sequence reads: CASSASGGITYNEQFF. The CDR3 bases are TGCGCCAGCAGTGCGAGCGGGGGTATCACTTACAATGAGCAGTTCTTC. The rearrangement uses TRBV5-1 and TRBJ2-1; 8 bases match TRBD2. The CDR3 runs 16 residues. V was pared by 5 bases and J by 4 bases, with 11 bases of the junction left unmatched. The germline V gene has CDR1 SGHRS and CDR2 YFSETQ.

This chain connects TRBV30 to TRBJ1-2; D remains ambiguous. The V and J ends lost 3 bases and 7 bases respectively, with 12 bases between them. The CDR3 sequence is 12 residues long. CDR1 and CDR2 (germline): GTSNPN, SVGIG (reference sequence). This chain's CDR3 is CAWSLGISGYTF. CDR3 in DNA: TGTGCCTGGAGCCTAGGGATTTCTGGCTACACCTTC.

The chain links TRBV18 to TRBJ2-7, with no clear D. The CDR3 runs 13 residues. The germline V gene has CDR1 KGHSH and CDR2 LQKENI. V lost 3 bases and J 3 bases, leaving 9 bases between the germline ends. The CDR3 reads CASSPTPFYEQYF. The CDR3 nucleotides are TGTGCCAGCTCACCGACACCCTTCTACGAGCAGTACTTC.

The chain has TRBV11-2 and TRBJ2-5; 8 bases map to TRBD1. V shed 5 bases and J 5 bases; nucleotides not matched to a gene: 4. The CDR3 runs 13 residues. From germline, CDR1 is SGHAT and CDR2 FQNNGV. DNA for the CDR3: TGTGCCAGCAGCCAGGGGGCAGGGGAGACCCAGTACTTC. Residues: CASSQGAGETQYF.

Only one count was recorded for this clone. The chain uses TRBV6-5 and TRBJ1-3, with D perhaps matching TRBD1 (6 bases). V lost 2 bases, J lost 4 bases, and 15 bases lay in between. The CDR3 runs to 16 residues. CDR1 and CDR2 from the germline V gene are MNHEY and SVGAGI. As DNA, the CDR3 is TGTGCCAGCAGTTACGGGGACACCCGTGGAGGAAACACCATATATTTT. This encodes CASSYGDTRGGNTIYF.

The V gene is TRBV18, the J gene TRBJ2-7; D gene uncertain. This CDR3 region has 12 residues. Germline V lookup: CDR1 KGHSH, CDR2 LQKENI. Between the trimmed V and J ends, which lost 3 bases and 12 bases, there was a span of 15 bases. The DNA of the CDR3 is TGTGCCAGCTCACCGAGAGAGGAAGCCCGGTACTTC. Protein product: CASSPREEARYF.

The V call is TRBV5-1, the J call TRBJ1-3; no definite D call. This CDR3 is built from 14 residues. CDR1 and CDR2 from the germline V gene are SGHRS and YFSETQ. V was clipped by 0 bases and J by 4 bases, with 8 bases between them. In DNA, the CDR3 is TGCGCCAGCAGCTTGGCCGAAACCGGAAACACCATATATTTT. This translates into CASSLAETGNTIYF.

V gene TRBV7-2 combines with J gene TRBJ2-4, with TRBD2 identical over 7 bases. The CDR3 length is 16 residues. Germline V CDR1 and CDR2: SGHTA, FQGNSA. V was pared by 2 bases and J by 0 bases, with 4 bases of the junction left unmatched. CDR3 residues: CASSLLAGKAKNIQYF. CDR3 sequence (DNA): TGTGCCAGCAGCTTATTAGCGGGTAAAGCCAAAAACATTCAGTACTTC.

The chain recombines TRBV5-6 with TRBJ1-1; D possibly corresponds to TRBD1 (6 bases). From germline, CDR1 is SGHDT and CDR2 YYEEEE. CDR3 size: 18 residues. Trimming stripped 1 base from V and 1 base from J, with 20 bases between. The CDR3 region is CASSLRSGAFPSNTEAFF. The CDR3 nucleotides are TGTGCCAGCAGCTTGCGTTCAGGGGCCTTCCCCTCGAACACTGAAGCTTTCTTT.

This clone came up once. DNA of the CDR3: TGTGCCAGCAGTCGAGACTACACCCAAGAGACCCAGTACTTC. Translation: CASSRDYTQETQYF. This chain links TRBV27 with TRBJ2-5; D possibly corresponds to TRBD2 (5 bases). Germline V gives CDR1 MNHEY, CDR2 SMNVEV (reference sequence). CDR3 length equals 14 residues. Deletions cut 5 bases from V and 1 base from J, with 11 bases between.

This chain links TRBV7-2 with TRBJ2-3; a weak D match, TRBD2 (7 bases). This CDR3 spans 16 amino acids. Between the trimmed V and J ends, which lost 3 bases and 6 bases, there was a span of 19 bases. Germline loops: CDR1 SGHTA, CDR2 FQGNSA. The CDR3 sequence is CASSFQYGGATDTQYF. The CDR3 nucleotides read TGTGCCAGCAGCTTTCAATATGGGGGGGCAACCGATACGCAGTATTTT.

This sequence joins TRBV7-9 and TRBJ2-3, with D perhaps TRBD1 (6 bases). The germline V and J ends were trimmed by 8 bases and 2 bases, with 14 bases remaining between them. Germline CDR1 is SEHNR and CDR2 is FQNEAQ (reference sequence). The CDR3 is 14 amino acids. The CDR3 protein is CASPSRGHTDTQYF. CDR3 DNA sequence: TGTGCCAGCCCCTCTAGGGGACACACAGATACGCAGTATTTT.

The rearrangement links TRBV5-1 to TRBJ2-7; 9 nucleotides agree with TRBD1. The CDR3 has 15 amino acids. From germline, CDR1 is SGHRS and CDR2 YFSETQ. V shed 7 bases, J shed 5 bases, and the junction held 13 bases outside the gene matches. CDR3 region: CASRGTDRGRDEQYF. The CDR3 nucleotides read TGCGCCAGCCGGGGAACGGACAGGGGAAGGGACGAGCAGTACTTC.

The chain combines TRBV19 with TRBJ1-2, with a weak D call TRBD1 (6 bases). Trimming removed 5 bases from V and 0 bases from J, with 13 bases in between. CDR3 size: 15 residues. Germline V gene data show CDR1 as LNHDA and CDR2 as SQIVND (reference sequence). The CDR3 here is CASSLQQGANYGYTF. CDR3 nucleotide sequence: TGTGCCAGTAGTTTGCAACAGGGCGCTAACTATGGCTACACCTTC.

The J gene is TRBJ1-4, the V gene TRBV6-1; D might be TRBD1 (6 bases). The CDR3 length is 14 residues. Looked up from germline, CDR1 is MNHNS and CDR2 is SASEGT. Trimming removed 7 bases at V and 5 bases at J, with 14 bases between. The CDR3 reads CASTPGVPNEKLFF. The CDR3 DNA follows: TGTGCCAGCACTCCAGGGGTCCCGAATGAAAAACTGTTTTTT.

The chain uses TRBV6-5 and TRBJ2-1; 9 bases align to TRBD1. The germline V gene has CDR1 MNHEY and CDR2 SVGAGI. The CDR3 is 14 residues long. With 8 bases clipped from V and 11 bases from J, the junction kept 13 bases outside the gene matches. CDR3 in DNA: TGTGCCAGCCCCAATGTCGGACAGGGGAGGAAGCAGTTCTTC. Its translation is CASPNVGQGRKQFF.

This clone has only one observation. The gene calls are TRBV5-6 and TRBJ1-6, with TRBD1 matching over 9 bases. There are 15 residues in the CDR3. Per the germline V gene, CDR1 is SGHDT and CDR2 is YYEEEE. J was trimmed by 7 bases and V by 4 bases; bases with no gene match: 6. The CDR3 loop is CASSRPGQGNSPLHF. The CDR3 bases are TGTGCCAGCAGCCGACCGGGACAGGGCAATTCACCCCTCCACTTT. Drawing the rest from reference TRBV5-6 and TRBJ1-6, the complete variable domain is DAGVTQSPTHLIKTRGQQVTLRCSPKSGHDTVSWYQQALGQGPQFIFQYYEEEERQRGNFPDRFSGHQFPNYSSELNVNALLLGDSALYLCASSRPGQGNSPLHFGNGTRLTVT.

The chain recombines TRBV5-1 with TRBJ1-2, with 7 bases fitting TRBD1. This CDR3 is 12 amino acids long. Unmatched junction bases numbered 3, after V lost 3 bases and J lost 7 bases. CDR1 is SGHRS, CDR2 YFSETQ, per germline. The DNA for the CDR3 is TGCGCCAGCAGCTGGGGGGACAGTGGCTACACCTTC. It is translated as CASSWGDSGYTF. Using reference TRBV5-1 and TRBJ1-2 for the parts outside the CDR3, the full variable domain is KAGVTQTPRYLIKTRGQQVTLSCSPISGHRSVSWYQQTPGQGLQFLFEYFSETQRNKGNFPGRFSGRQFSNSRSEMNVSTLELGDSALYLCASSWGDSGYTFGSGTRLTVV.

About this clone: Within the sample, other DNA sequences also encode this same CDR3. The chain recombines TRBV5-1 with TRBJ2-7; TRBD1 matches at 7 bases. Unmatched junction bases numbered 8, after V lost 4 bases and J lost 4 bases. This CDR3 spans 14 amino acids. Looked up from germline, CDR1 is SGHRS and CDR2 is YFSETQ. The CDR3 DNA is TGCGCCAGCAGCCCCGGGACAGCGGTTTACGAGCAGTACTTC. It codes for CASSPGTAVYEQYF. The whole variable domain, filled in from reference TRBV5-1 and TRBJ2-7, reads KAGVTQTPRYLIKTRGQQVTLSCSPISGHRSVSWYQQTPGQGLQFLFEYFSETQRNKGNFPGRFSGRQFSNSRSEMNVSTLELGDSALYLCASSPGTAVYEQYFGPGTRLTVT.

As DNA, the CDR3 is TGTGCCAGCAGTTCCCGCAGGCCGAACACTGAAGCTTTCTTT. Residues: CASSSRRPNTEAFF. The gene calls are TRBV6-5 and TRBJ1-1; D remains unclear. The CDR3 extends over 14 amino acids. Germline loops: CDR1 MNHEY, CDR2 SVGAGI. The V and J ends lost 4 bases and 1 base respectively, with 10 bases between them.

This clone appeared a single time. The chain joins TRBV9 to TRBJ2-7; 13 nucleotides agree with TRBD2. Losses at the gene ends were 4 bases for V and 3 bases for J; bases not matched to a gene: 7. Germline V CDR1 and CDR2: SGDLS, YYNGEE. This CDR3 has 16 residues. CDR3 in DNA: TGTGCCAGCAGCCTCGGGACTAGCGGGGCTATCTACGAGCAGTACTTC. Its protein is CASSLGTSGAIYEQYF.

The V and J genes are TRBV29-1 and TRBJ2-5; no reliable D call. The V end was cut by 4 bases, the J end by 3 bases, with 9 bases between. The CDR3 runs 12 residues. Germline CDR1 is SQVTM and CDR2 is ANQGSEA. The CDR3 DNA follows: TGCAGCGTTGGAGGAGATAAAGAGACCCAGTACTTC. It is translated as CSVGGDKETQYF.

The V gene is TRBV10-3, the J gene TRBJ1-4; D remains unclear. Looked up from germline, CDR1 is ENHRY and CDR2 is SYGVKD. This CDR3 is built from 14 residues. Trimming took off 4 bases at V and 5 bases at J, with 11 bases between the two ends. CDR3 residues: CAISAGLLNEKLFF. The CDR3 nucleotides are TGTGCCATCAGTGCGGGATTGCTAAATGAAAAACTGTTTTTT.

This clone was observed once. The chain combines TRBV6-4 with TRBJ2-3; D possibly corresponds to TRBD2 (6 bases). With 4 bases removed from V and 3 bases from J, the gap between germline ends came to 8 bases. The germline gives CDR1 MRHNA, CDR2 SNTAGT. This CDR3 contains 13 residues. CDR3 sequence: CASSVAGTDTQYF. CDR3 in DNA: TGTGCCAGCAGTGTCGCGGGAACAGATACGCAGTATTTT.

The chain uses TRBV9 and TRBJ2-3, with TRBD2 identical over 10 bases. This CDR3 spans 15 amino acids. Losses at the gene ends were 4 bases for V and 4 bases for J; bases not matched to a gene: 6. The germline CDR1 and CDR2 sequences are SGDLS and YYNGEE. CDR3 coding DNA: TGTGCCAGCAGCCGAGTAGCGGGAGGTGCAGATACGCAGTATTTT. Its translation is CASSRVAGGADTQYF.

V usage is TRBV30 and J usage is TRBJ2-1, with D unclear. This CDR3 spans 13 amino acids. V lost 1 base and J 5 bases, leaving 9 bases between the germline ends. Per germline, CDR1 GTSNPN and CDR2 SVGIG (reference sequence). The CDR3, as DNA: TGTGCCTGGAGTGCGAACAGCAACAATGAGCAGTTCTTC. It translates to CAWSANSNNEQFF. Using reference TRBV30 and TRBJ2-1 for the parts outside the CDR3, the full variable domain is SQTIHQWPATLVQPVGSPLSLECTVEGTSNPNLYWYRQAAGRGLQLLFYSVGIGQISSEVPQNLSASRPQDRQFILSSKKLLLSDSGFYLCAWSANSNNEQFFGPGTRLTVL.

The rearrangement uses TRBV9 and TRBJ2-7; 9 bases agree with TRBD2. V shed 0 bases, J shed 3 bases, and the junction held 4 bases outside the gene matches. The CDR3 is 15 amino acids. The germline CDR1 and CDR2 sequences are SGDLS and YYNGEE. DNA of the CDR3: TGTGCCAGCAGCGTAGGTAATAGCGGGGGCTACGAGCAGTACTTC. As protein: CASSVGNSGGYEQYF.

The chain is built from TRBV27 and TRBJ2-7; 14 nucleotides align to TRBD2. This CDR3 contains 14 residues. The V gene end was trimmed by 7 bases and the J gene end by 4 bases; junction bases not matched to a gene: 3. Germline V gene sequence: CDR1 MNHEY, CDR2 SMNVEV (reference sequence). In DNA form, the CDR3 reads TGTGCCAGCATGAGACTAGCGGGAGGGTACGAGCAGTACTTC. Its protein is CASMRLAGGYEQYF.